This TCR beta chain appears in the sequencing data of a study of T cells in Graves' hyperthyroidism and ophthalmopathy. Study-wide points: Researchers found most expanded thyroid clonotypes above 0.001 in blood as well.

The table lists this clonotype with many counts. Antigen: not known. CDR1 is MDHEN, CDR2 SYDVKM, per germline. The CDR3 length is 17 residues. Trimming cost V 6 bases and J 1 base; bases outside gene matches: 12. Uncontrolled infections, other autoimmune diseases, pregnancy or lactation led to exclusion of patients. TCR beta CDR3 regions were amplified from RNA transcripts. The HTBI primer set drove a first-round RT-PCR of the TCR CDR3. TCRdb independently ran MiXCR on the multiplex PCR reads; one entry per CDR3 protein. The data contain some 350,000 distinct CDR3 sequences, approximately 14% of them singletons.

This sequence was found in a woman younger than 35 with Graves' hyperthyroidism that later progressed to Graves' ophthalmopathy. The rearrangement uses TRBV28 and TRBJ2-7; TRBD1 agrees at 10 bases. Sequencing used blood. The CDR3 DNA reads as TGTGCCAGCAGGGTTCCACCCGGACAGGGGGTGTCCTACGAGCAGTACTTC. Translation: CASRVPPGQGVSYEQYF.